This entry concerns a single TCR beta chain. The source of the sample is a study of blood T cell repertoires in COVID-19. Turning to the study itself: Whether acute or convalescent, the COVID-19 samples came from the United States, Italy and Spain. PBMCs, B-cell-depleted T cells, or T cells were the source of the cDNA or gDNA that made up the material.

The CDR3 spans 12 residues. V was clipped by 4 bases and J by 6 bases, with 12 bases between them. CDR1 GTSNPN and CDR2 SVGIG come from the germline V gene (reference sequence). Per the study methods: Quantification of nucleated cells was approximated via reference gene primer amplification. Using immunoSEQ multiplex PCR, the repertoire was profiled, and TCRdb retains in-frame clones only, with some absent. The V and J calls and the clone size are those of that table, but D and trimming were determined from the DNA. The data show a few hundred thousand clones, 75% to 90% seen once. The gene calls are TRBV30 and TRBJ2-5; TRBD2 is a possible D gene (5 bases). Sequenced input: peripheral blood. The receptor's source is a man aged 25-45 years with acute or convalescent COVID-19. The CDR3 loop reads CAWMGSDQTQYF. The CDR3 nucleotides are TGTGCCTGGATGGGGAGTGATCAGACCCAGTACTTC. The variable domain in full, with the rest retrieved from reference TRBV30 and TRBJ2-5, is SQTIHQWPATLVQPVGSPLSLECTVEGTSNPNLYWYRQAAGRGLQLLFYSVGIGQISSEVPQNLSASRPQDRQFILSSKKLLLSDSGFYLCAWMGSDQTQYFGPGTRLLVL.